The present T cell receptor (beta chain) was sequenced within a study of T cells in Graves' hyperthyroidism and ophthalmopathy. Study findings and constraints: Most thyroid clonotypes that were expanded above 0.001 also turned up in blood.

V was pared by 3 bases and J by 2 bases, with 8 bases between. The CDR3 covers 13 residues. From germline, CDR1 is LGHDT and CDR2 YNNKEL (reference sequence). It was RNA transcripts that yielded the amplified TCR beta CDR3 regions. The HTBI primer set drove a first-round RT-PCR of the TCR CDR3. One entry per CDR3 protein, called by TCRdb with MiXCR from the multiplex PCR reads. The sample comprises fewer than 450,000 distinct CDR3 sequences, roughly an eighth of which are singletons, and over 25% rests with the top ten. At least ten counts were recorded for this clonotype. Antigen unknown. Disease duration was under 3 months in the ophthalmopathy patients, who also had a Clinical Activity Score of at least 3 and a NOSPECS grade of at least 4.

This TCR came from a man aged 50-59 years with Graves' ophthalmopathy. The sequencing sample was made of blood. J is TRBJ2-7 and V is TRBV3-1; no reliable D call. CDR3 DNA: TGTGCCAGCAGCCAGACGGAAGCCTACGAGCAGTACTTC. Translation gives CASSQTEAYEQYF.